The 21 T cell receptor beta chains given below trace back to one sample, sequenced in a study of breast tumors, draining lymph nodes, adjacent tissues. Breast cancer patients provided tissue from their axillary draining lymph nodes. One entry per CDR3 protein results from TCRdb running MiXCR on the multiplex PCR reads. The sample yields approximately 89,000 distinct CDR3 sequences, over 25% seen once. The sequencing input was axillary lymph node tissue. The source is a female donor with breast cancer. Some clones in this sample may be carry-over from other donors' samples.

This clonotype appeared many times. The chain has TRBV5-1 and TRBJ1-4; 9 bases are a match to TRBD1. V was pared by 2 bases and J by 4 bases, with 9 bases of the junction left unmatched. This CDR3 spans 17 amino acids. CDR1 is SGHRS, CDR2 YFSETQ, per germline. The CDR3 region has the DNA TGCGCCAGCAGCTTAACCGGGACAGGGTCGGGTAATGAAAAACTGTTTTTT. Its protein product is CASSLTGTGSGNEKLFF.

Many counts were recorded for this clonotype. V usage is TRBV30 and J usage is TRBJ1-2; a weak D match, TRBD1 (5 bases). V lost 0 bases, J lost 10 bases, and 9 bases lay in between. CDR1 is GTSNPN and CDR2 is SVGIG in the germline V gene (reference sequence). The CDR3 runs 11 residues. The CDR3, as DNA: TGTGCCTGGAGTGTACAGGTAGCCTACACCTTC. Amino acid sequence: CAWSVQVAYTF. Full variable domain (missing parts from reference TRBV30 and TRBJ1-2): SQTIHQWPATLVQPVGSPLSLECTVEGTSNPNLYWYRQAAGRGLQLLFYSVGIGQISSEVPQNLSASRPQDRQFILSSKKLLLSDSGFYLCAWSVQVAYTFGSGTRLTVV.

This clonotype was detected ten times or more. J is TRBJ2-1 and V is TRBV9; 7 bases agree with TRBD2. The J segment lost 0 bases and the V segment lost 0 bases, leaving 6 bases of the junction unmatched. The CDR3 extends over 17 amino acids. CDR1 is SGDLS and CDR2 is YYNGEE in the germline V gene. CDR3 sequence reads: CASSVDSRGSSYNEQFF. The CDR3 nucleotides read TGTGCCAGCAGCGTAGACTCTCGCGGGAGCTCCTACAATGAGCAGTTCTTC.

Comment on this clonotype: A read error may account for a junction end that differs from germline. The CDR3 nucleotides read TGTGCCAACAGCCTGCGACGGGAGCCCTACAATGAGCAGTTCTTC. Translation gives CANSLRREPYNEQFF. The chain carries TRBV5-5 and TRBJ2-1; the D gene is possibly TRBD2 (6 bases). The CDR3 totals 15 residues. Germline lookup yields CDR1 SGHKS and CDR2 YYEKEE (reference sequence).

Many counts were recorded for this clonotype. The rearrangement joins TRBV20-1 to TRBJ1-4; possible D gene TRBD1, 6 bases. CDR1 is DFQATT and CDR2 is SNEGSKA in the germline V gene (reference sequence). V was pared by 0 bases and J by 7 bases, with 12 bases between. The CDR3 runs 14 residues. The CDR3 bases are TGCAGTGCTAGAGAGACAGGAGGCAGTGAAAAACTGTTTTTT. This encodes CSARETGGSEKLFF.

The table lists this clonotype with many counts. The chain couples TRBV12-3 or TRBV12-4 to TRBJ1-2; D is possibly TRBD1 (5 bases). Trimming removed 5 bases from V and 8 bases from J, with 21 bases in between. The CDR3 is 15 amino acids. The CDR3 sequence: CASSLDGGIYRGYTF. In nucleotides, the CDR3 is TGTGCCAGCAGTCTCGATGGGGGAATCTATCGGGGCTACACCTTC.

The V and J genes are TRBV7-3 and TRBJ2-6; D ambiguous. CDR3 length: 17 residues. V was cut by 4 bases and J by 4 bases, with 17 bases left in between. Germline V CDR1 and CDR2: SGHTA, FQGTGA. CDR3 amino acids: CASSSSETPNGANVLTF. Here the CDR3 DNA reads TGTGCCAGCAGCTCATCGGAGACACCCAACGGGGCCAACGTCCTGACTTTC.

This clonotype was recorded at least ten times. This chain joins TRBV30 and TRBJ2-7; possible D gene TRBD2, 5 bases. Trimming stripped 2 bases from V and 3 bases from J, with 8 bases between. Germline V gene sequence: CDR1 GTSNPN, CDR2 SVGIG (reference sequence). The CDR3 spans 12 residues. CDR3 in amino acids: CAWSREIYEQYF. In DNA form, the CDR3 reads TGTGCCTGGAGTAGGGAGATCTACGAGCAGTACTTC.

This clonotype showed up many times. The chain uses TRBV19 and TRBJ2-3; 9 bases align to TRBD2. Germline values: CDR1 LNHDA, CDR2 SQIVND (reference sequence). There are 15 residues in the CDR3. V was pared by 7 bases and J by 6 bases, with 11 bases of the junction left unmatched. The CDR3 reads CASTGGRVWEDTQYF. The CDR3 DNA reads as TGTGCCAGTACCGGCGGGAGGGTTTGGGAGGATACGCAGTATTTT. The entire variable domain, with the rest obtained from reference TRBV19 and TRBJ2-3, is as follows: DGGITQSPKYLFRKEGQNVTLSCEQNLNHDAMYWYRQDPGQGLRLIYYSQIVNDFQKGDIAEGYSVSREKKESFPLTVTSAQKNPTAFYLCASTGGRVWEDTQYFGPGTRLTVL.

This clonotype showed up many times. This chain joins TRBV29-1 and TRBJ2-1; 9 bases are shared with TRBD2. The J segment lost 0 bases and the V segment lost 6 bases, leaving 6 bases of the junction unmatched. The CDR3 sequence is 15 residues long. From germline, CDR1 is SQVTM and CDR2 ANQGSEA. The CDR3 reads CSVQTSGTSYNEQFF. In nucleotides, the CDR3 is TGCAGCGTCCAGACTAGCGGAACCTCCTACAATGAGCAGTTCTTC.

This chain links TRBV20-1 with TRBJ2-5; 7 bases line up with TRBD2. The V gene end was trimmed by 4 bases and the J gene end by 0 bases; junction bases not matched to a gene: 2. Looked up from germline, CDR1 is DFQATT and CDR2 is SNEGSKA (reference sequence). The CDR3 is 13 residues long. Here the CDR3 reads CSAITSDQETQYF. The CDR3, as DNA: TGCAGTGCTATCACTAGCGACCAAGAGACCCAGTACTTC.

This clonotype showed up just a few times. V is TRBV19 and J is TRBJ2-4; D might be TRBD2 (6 bases). V lost 3 bases and J 8 bases, leaving 14 bases between the germline ends. The CDR3 sequence is 14 residues long. CDR1 LNHDA and CDR2 SQIVND come from the germline V gene (reference sequence). The CDR3: CASSIPGERDIQYF. The DNA of the CDR3 is TGTGCCAGTAGTATTCCGGGGGAAAGGGACATTCAGTACTTC.

This clonotype was seen ten or more times. This chain joins TRBV7-2 and TRBJ2-1; TRBD1 aligns across 8 bases. Losses at the gene ends were 1 base for V and 10 bases for J; bases not matched to a gene: 9. The CDR3 covers 15 residues. The germline V gene encodes CDR1 SGHTA and CDR2 FQGNSA. CDR3 in DNA: TGTGCCAGCAGCTTAGAGTGGCAGGGGGCGGGCGAGCAGTTCTTC. Translated, it gives CASSLEWQGAGEQFF.

This clonotype was seen many times. As DNA, the CDR3 is TGTGCCAGCAGCTTAGATAGCGCCAGAGTCGAGCAGTACTTC. It is translated as CASSLDSARVEQYF. This chain links TRBV11-3 with TRBJ2-7; D might be TRBD2 (5 bases). The CDR3 consists of 14 residues. Trimming left V 0 bases short and J 6 bases short, with 12 bases between. Germline V gene lookup returns CDR1 SGHNT and CDR2 YENEEA.

The chain uses TRBV10-2 and TRBJ2-5; 13 nucleotides line up with TRBD2. V shed 6 bases, J shed 3 bases, and the junction held 7 bases outside the gene matches. Per the germline V gene, CDR1 is WSHSY and CDR2 is SAAADI. The CDR3 extends over 16 amino acids. The CDR3, as DNA: TGCGCCAGCAGAGCGACCGGGACTAGCGGGGAAGAGACCCAGTACTTC. Translating it yields CASRATGTSGEETQYF.

This rearrangement joins TRBV25-1 to TRBJ1-5; 7 nucleotides line up with TRBD1. This CDR3 comprises 14 residues. Germline trimming cut 1 base from V and 5 bases from J; bases unmatched to any gene: 2. Germline-derived CDR1 and CDR2 are MGHDK and SYGVNS. CDR3 nucleotides: TGTGCCAGCAGTGAATCAGGGACAGATCAGCCCCAGCATTTT. Protein: CASSESGTDQPQHF.

This clonotype has ten or more counts. Here the CDR3 reads CASSETGAGYEQYF. The CDR3, as DNA: TGCGCCAGCAGTGAGACGGGAGCGGGATACGAGCAGTACTTC. The chain joins TRBV10-1 to TRBJ2-7, with TRBD2 matching 7 bases. The CDR3 runs to 14 residues. Looked up from germline, CDR1 is WNHNN and CDR2 is SYGVQD (reference sequence). After removal of 2 bases from V and 4 bases from J, the junction contained 5 bases not matched to a gene.

The chain is built from TRBV20-1 and TRBJ2-1; 12 bases map to TRBD2. CDR3 size: 15 residues. V lost 6 bases and J lost 6; bases outside the gene matches: 9. Germline CDR1 is DFQATT and CDR2 is SNEGSKA (reference sequence). The CDR3 DNA reads as TGCAGTGCCCCTAGGACTAGCGGGATGGGCAATGAGCAGTTCTTC. Residues: CSAPRTSGMGNEQFF.

This clonotype was found many times. This sequence joins TRBV12-3 or TRBV12-4 and TRBJ1-5; weak D call: TRBD1 (5 bases). Trimming stripped 5 bases from V and 4 bases from J, with 12 bases between. The CDR3 is made up of 14 amino acids. The CDR3 nucleotides read TGTGCCAGCAGTCGTCTAGGGGCGAATCAGCCCCAGCATTTT. This codes for CASSRLGANQPQHF.

As concerns this clonotype: One end of the junction is discordant with germline, which a read error may explain. The DNA of the CDR3 is TGTGCCAGCAGCTTCTACAGGGCGCGGAATAATTCACCCCTCTACTTT. This codes for CASSFYRARNNSPLYF. V usage is TRBV5-6 and J usage is TRBJ1-6, with a weak D call TRBD1 (6 bases). The CDR3 sequence is 16 residues long. Germline assignment: CDR1 SGHDT and CDR2 YYEEEE.

In this sample, this clonotype turned up many times. The CDR3 loop reads CASSQQSSRGVADTQYF. The CDR3 DNA reads TGCGCCAGCAGCCAACAGTCCTCCAGGGGCGTAGCAGATACGCAGTATTTT. The V call is TRBV4-1, the J call TRBJ2-3; maybe TRBD1 (6 bases). There are 17 residues in the CDR3. V lost 2 bases and J lost 4, with 19 bases in between. Germline CDR1 is MGHRA and CDR2 is YSYEKL.